Given below is one T cell receptor (beta chain) in context. This clone showed up just a few times. The antigen this receptor binds is unknown. No much larger clone exists at a distance of one base, and base qualities are not known. The library was prepared using the immunoSEQ multiplex PCR assay. A mixture of 60 forward primers for TCR Vbeta segments and 13 reverse primers for TCR Jbeta segments was used in the multiplex PCR. A multiplex PCR assay on genomic DNA amplified the CDR3 region of rearranged TCR beta genes. Amplified TCR beta libraries were sequenced as 87-base-pair reads on the Illumina HiSeq System. The original methods were these. A later analysis counted approximately 84 million unique TCR beta chains across the 650 to 800 repertoires, and some 11 million of these chains were shared by at least two donors. Raw reads were error-corrected and collapsed into unique sequences with a nearest-neighbor algorithm that merged closely related sequences to remove PCR and sequencing errors. CDR3 sequences were aligned to IMGT reference sequences to assign V, D and J gene segments. For a sequence to be retained, a match of at least six nucleotides to both a V gene segment and a J gene segment was required. A rearrangement counted as productive if the CDR3 had no stop codons and remained in frame with V and J, and every other rearrangement counted as non-productive. Following IMGT convention, CDR3 was defined as the stretch from the second conserved V-encoded cysteine to the conserved J-encoded phenylalanine. The earlier analysis of about 640 of the donors excluded any sequence lacking an unambiguous match to a single V gene segment. In an earlier analysis of several hundred of the donors, V segments were called functional above 56.7% productive rearrangements and were called segregating when the between-donor standard deviation exceeded 5%. To diagnose cytomegalovirus status from the catalog of TCR beta chain sequences, a statistical classification framework was built. In a later analysis, TCR nucleotide sequences were compared against IMGT/GENE-DB human TR gene sequences so that V and J genes could be assigned. A later analysis assigned CDR3 sequences and most-parsimonious VDJ recombination scenarios with the TCRdist pipeline. A later analysis defined each TCR beta chain by its CDR3 amino acid sequence plus V-gene family, and excluded reads lacking a unique V-gene family. A later analysis removed roughly 590 highly shared, low-generation-probability nucleotide sequences to deal with suspected cross-contamination and a sequencing artifact. In a later analysis, a clonal expansion index for each public chain was calculated from normalized within-repertoire ranks of inferred template counts. In a later analysis, generation probabilities were computed with a VDJ recombination model fitted to out-of-frame rearrangements, and the resulting probabilities were checked against IGoR. Hypergeometric tests were used in a later analysis to score TCR-TCR, TCR-HLA and TCR-CMV co-occurrence, with a repertoire-size bias correction applied to the TCR pairs. A later analysis estimated false discovery rates by permuting HLA or CMV assignments 20 times. A later analysis grouped co-occurring TCRs with DBSCAN, adding TCRdist sequence similarity when clustering within HLA-allele-positive subsets. Repertoires with fewer than 30,000 or more than 120,000 public chains were left out of co-occurrence clustering, as were a few repertoires with anomalous nucleotide sharing. Here the immuneACCESS table is served through TCRdb, limited to in-frame sequences with V and J called. Missing clones are a known gap in these copies; in checked studies unresolved V genes cover under half, and the rest lacks a known reason. V, J and clone size were drawn from that table, and D and trimming were deduced from the DNA. This sample lists roughly 130,000 clones; roughly 74% were detected once. The top ten clones comprise 5.5% to 8.5% of the sample.

The sample is drawn from a study of cytomegalovirus exposure and HLA in healthy donors (dated by TCRdb to 2016 to 2017). Describing the broader study: An earlier analysis of roughly 610 of the donors reported over 250 Gb of sequence data and approximately 120 million unique TCR beta sequences obtained from about 170 million T cells. Approximately 300 gigabases of sequencing data and 70 million to 95 million unique TCR sequences made up an early release that covered approximately 650 HLA-typed donors. Among the roughly 400 genotyped donors, around 81% belonged to the genetic ancestry cluster associated with self-reported Caucasian donors. The aim of the study was to test whether cataloging public T cell receptors could identify signatures of past pathogen exposure. Using immunosequencing, the study profiled T cell repertoires from 666 subjects and related those repertoires to cytomegalovirus serostatus. Along with the roughly 670-subject first cohort, a separate validation cohort of more than 90 different subjects was used. To predict cytomegalovirus infection status, the study brought together high-throughput TCR immunosequencing, statistical association of individual TCRs with disease status, and machine learning. In a later analysis, previously published TCR beta repertoires from hundreds of donors were re-analyzed and high-resolution HLA genotyping was added so that TCR occurrence patterns could be studied. In the later analysis, no new phenotypic data were used to find candidate immune exposures; instead, reliance was placed on TCR beta sequences and their occurrence across donors. To decide whether each TCR beta V gene segment behaved as functional or pseudogenic, an earlier analysis of some 600 of the donors relied on high-throughput TCR beta sequencing. Alongside the repertoire data, information on donor age, sex, ethnicity and CMV serostatus was compiled. Genome-wide SNP genotypes for about 65% of the roughly 670 donors were used in a later genetic analysis, which treated that subset as a discovery cohort. Every discovery cohort repertoire had been produced on one sequencing platform. HLA typing covered class I and class II loci at four-digit resolution. The number of typed donors differed by locus: about 620-640 for A, B, C, DRB1 and DQB1; 500 to 550 for DQA1; approximately 610 for DPA1; and around 450 for DPB1. Four to six DR-DQ haplotypes were handled as single units for association and clustering, since linkage in the cohort was strong. Across approximately 400 genotyped donors of the cohort, an average of about 220,000 unique TCR beta nucleotide sequences per donor were sequenced, and roughly 20% of those sequences were non-productive. Results the study describes overall, beyond this receptor: Only TCR beta chains were sequenced in this cohort, and the absence of alpha or paired-chain data limited detectable features. In a later analysis, the rate of TCR association differed among HLA loci, with DRB1 alleles having the most associated TCRs and HLA-C alleles having the fewest. Broadly in line with IMGT annotations, most TCR beta V segments showed up in productive rearrangements about 87% or about 30% of the time in an earlier analysis of around 600 of the donors. Cytomegalovirus status was reported to be diagnosed by the classifier with high specificity and sensitivity in both the original and validation cohorts. CMV serostatus was the only immune exposure information available for the cohort. In a later analysis, HLA-associated TCR beta chains were found to be more clonally expanded and to have lower generation probabilities than equally common non-associated chains. A further reported finding was that TCR beta sequences accurately predicted the HLA-A and HLA-B alleles for most subjects in the first cohort. The sequencing pipeline was judged likely to have produced a cluster of highly shared sequence variants as a technical artifact. Specific HLA alleles were associated with 16,951 TCR beta sequences at a false discovery rate of 0.05 in a later analysis. Across donors, most TCR sequences were observed very rarely, whereas some public TCRs were present in many individuals. Assigning TCR associations to individual alleles was difficult when HLA alleles, especially DR and DQ, strongly co-occurred. According to a later analysis, parvovirus B19, influenza, CMV and Epstein-Barr virus appeared linked to several top co-occurrence clusters. The study listed 164 TCR beta chains as associated with cytomegalovirus. HLA typing was unavailable for some donors at each locus, so association tests used only the typed subset. In a later genetic analysis, fewer N-insertions in productive TCRs were reported among donors in an Asian-associated ancestry cluster than the 666-donor mean. In a later analysis, most CMV-associated TCR beta chains were found to appear HLA-restricted, with HLA associations seemingly driven largely by CMV exposure. The authors suggested that the approach could potentially be generalized to other disease states and immunological phenotypes. A few of the identified cytomegalovirus-associated TCR beta chains were confirmed in vitro to be specific for cytomegalovirus antigens. Because counts were too low, 15 to 20 rarely observed V segments, including chromosome 9 orphons, were excluded from the earlier analysis of several hundred of the donors. V-gene and J-gene trimming of TCR beta chains was associated with a missense DCLRE1C variant in a later genetic analysis, and the association was replicated in an independent cohort. Some IMGT-functional V segments, including TRBV6-2 and TRBV6-3, could not be distinguished by the 87-base-pair reads and were therefore excluded. Linkage disequilibrium might explain the correlated functional status among segregating V segments, but an unknown experimental factor could not be excluded. Sequencing depth was assumed to be roughly uniform across donors in the presence/absence analyses, though that assumption may not hold.

V lost 4 bases and J lost 2 bases; the stretch between them is 11 bases long. Counted from cysteine to phenylalanine, this CDR3 has 14 amino acids. CDR3 DNA is the only sequence kept; it has 42 bases, read in frame from the first base. The germline V gene encodes CDR1 SGDLS and CDR2 YYNGEE. The cohort consisted of hundreds of healthy bone marrow donors. At the time of sampling, every cohort member was nominally healthy, though immune exposures that went unrecorded were likely present. The donor tested CMV seropositive, placing the donor among the roughly 300 seropositive members of the cohort. A peripheral blood sample was collected from each donor, and TCR beta sequencing was performed on peripheral blood mononuclear cells. Genomic DNA was extracted from the blood cell samples with the Qiagen DNeasy Blood Extraction Kit.

The TCR originated in a man aged 40-55 years in good health and CMV-seropositive. Here the chain combines TRBV9 and TRBJ2-3; 5 matching bases give a weak D call of TRBD2. The sequencing input was PBMCs. The CDR3 here reads CASSPSGFTDTQYF. The DNA is as follows: TGTGCCAGCAGCCCTTCGGGGTTCACAGATACGCAGTATTTT.